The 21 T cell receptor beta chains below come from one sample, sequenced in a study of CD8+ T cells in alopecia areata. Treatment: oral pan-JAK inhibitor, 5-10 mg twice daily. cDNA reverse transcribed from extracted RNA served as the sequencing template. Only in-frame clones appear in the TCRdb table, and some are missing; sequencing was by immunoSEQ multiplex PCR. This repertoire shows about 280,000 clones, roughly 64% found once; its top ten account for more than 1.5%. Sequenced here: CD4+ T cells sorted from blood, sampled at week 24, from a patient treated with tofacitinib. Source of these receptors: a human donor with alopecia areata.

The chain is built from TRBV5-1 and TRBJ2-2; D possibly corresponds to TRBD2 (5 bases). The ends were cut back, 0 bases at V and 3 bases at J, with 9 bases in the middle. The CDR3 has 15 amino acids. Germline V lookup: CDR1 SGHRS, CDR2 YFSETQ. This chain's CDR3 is CASSLGGIDTGELFF. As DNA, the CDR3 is TGCGCCAGCAGCTTGGGAGGGATCGACACCGGGGAGCTGTTTTTT.

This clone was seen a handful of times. CDR3 sequence reads: CASSLQGAGSPLHF. CDR3 sequence (DNA): TGTGCCAGCAGCCTACAGGGGGCCGGTTCACCCCTCCACTTT. This sequence joins TRBV7-2 and TRBJ1-6; TRBD1 agrees at 9 bases. The V and J ends lost 5 bases and 9 bases, in that order; junction bases with no gene match: 5. Germline lookup yields CDR1 SGHTA and CDR2 FQGNSA. This CDR3 is built from 14 residues. The variable domain in full, completed from reference TRBV7-2 and TRBJ1-6, reads GAGVSQSPSNKVTEKGKDVELRCDPISGHTALYWYRQSLGQGLEFLIYFQGNSAPDKSGLPSDRFSAERTGGSVSTLTIQRTQQEDSAVYLCASSLQGAGSPLHFGNGTRLTVT.

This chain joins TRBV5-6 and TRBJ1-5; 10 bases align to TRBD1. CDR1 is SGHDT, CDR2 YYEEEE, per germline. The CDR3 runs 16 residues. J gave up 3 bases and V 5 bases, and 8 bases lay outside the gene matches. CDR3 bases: TGTGCCAGCAGACAGTACGGGACAGGGGCCAATCAGCCCCAGCATTTT. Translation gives CASRQYGTGANQPQHF.

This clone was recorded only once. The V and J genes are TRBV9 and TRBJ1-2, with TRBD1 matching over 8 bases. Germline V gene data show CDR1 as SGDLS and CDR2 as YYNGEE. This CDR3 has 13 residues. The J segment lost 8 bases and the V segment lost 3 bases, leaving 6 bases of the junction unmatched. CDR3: CASSATGASGYTF. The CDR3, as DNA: TGTGCCAGCAGCGCGACAGGGGCCTCGGGCTACACCTTC.

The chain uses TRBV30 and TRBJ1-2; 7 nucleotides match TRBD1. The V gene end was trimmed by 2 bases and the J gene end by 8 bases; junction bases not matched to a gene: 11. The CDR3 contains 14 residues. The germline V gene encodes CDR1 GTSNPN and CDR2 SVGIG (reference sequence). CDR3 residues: CAWSRRQGMNGYTF. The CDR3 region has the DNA TGTGCCTGGAGTCGAAGACAGGGAATGAACGGCTACACCTTC.

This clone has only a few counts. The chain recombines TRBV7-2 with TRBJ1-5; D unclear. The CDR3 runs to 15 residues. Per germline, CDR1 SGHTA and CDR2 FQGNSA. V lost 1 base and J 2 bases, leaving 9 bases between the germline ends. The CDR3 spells CASSLEGWGNQPQHF. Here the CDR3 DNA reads TGTGCCAGCAGCTTAGAGGGATGGGGCAATCAGCCCCAGCATTTT.

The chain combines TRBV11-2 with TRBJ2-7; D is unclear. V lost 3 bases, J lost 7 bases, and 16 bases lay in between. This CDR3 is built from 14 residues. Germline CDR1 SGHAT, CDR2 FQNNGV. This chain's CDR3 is CASSFDRRSGEQYF. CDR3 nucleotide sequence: TGTGCCAGCAGCTTCGACCGTAGGAGTGGTGAGCAGTACTTC. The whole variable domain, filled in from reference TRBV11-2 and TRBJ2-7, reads EAGVAQSPRYKIIEKRQSVAFWCNPISGHATLYWYQQILGQGPKLLIQFQNNGVVDDSQLPKDRFSAERLKGVDSTLKIQPAKLEDSAVYLCASSFDRRSGEQYFGPGTRLTVT.

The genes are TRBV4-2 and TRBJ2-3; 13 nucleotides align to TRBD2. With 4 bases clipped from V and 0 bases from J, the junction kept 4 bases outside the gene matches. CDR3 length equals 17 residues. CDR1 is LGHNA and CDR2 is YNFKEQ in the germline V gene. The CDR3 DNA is TGTGCCAGCAGCCCACGACTAGCGGGGGGTAGCACAGATACGCAGTATTTT. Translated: CASSPRLAGGSTDTQYF.

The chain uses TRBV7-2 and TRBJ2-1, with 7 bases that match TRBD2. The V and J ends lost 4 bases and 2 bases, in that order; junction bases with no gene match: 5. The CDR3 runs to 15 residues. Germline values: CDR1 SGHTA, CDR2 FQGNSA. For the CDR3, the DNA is TGTGCCAGCAGCTCCTCACGGGGGGCCTACAATGAGCAGTTCTTC. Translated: CASSSSRGAYNEQFF.

DNA for the CDR3: TGTGCCAGCAGCCCTCTGGGGGCAGGGGGCTCCTACAATGAGCAGTTCTTC. It translates to CASSPLGAGGSYNEQFF. This rearrangement joins TRBV28 to TRBJ2-1, with 7 positions matching TRBD1. The germline V gene has CDR1 MDHEN and CDR2 SYDVKM. The length of the CDR3 is 17 residues. The ends lost 6 bases at V and 0 bases at J; junction bases unmatched: 11.

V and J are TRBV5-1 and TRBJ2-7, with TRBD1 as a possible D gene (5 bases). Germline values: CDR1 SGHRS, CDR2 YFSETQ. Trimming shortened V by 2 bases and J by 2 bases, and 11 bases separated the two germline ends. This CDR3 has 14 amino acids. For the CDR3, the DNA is TGCGCCAGCAGCTTCGGTGTACAGGCCTACGAGCAGTACTTC. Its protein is CASSFGVQAYEQYF.

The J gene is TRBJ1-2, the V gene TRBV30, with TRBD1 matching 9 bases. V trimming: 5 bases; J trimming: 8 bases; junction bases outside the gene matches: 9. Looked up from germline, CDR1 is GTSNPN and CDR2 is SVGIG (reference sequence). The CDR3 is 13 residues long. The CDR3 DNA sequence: TGTGCCTGGTCGGCGGACAGGGGAAGGGGCTACACCTTC. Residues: CAWSADRGRGYTF. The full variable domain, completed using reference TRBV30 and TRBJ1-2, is SQTIHQWPATLVQPVGSPLSLECTVEGTSNPNLYWYRQAAGRGLQLLFYSVGIGQISSEVPQNLSASRPQDRQFILSSKKLLLSDSGFYLCAWSADRGRGYTFGSGTRLTVV.

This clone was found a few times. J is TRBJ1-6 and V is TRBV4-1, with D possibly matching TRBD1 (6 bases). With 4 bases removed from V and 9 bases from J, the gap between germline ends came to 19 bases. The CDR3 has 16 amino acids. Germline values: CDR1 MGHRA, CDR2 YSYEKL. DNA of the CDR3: TGCGCCAGCAGCCCCCCGGACAGATATCCCCGTTCACCCCTCCACTTT. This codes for CASSPPDRYPRSPLHF.

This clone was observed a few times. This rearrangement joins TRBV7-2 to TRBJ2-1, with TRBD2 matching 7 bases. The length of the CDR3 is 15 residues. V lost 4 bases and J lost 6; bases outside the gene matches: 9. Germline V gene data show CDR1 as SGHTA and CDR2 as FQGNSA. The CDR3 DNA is TGTGCCAGCAGCTCTCCGGGACTAAGCAGCAATGAGCAGTTCTTC. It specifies CASSSPGLSSNEQFF.

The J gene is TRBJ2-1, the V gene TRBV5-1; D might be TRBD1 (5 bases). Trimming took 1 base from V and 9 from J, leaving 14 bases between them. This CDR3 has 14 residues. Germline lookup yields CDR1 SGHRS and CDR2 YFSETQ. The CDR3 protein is CASSLTQGLGEQFF. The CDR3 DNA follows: TGCGCCAGCAGCTTGACCCAGGGTTTGGGTGAGCAGTTCTTC.

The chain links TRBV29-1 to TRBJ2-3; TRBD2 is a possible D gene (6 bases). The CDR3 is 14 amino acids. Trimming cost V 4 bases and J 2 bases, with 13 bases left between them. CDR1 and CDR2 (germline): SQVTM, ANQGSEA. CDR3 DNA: TGCAGCGTTGTTGGCGGCGGGACCACAGATACGCAGTATTTT. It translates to CSVVGGGTTDTQYF.

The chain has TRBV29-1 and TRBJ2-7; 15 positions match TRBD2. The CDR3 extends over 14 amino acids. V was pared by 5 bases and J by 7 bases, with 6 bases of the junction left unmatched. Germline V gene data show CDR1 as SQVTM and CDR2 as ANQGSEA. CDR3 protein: CSVHGLAGGQEQYF. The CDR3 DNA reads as TGCAGCGTTCATGGACTAGCGGGGGGGCAAGAGCAGTACTTC.

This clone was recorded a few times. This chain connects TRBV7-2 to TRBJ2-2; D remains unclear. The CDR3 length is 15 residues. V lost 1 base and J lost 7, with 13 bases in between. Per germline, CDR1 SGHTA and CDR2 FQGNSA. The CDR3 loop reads CASSLVSLSRGELFF. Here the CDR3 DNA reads TGTGCCAGCAGCTTAGTATCGCTCTCCCGCGGGGAGCTGTTTTTT.

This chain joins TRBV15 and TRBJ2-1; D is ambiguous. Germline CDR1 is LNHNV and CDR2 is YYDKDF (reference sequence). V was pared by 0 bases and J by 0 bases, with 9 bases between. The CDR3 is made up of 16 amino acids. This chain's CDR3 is CATSRDDPSSYNEQFF. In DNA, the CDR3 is TGTGCCACCAGCAGAGATGACCCGAGCTCCTACAATGAGCAGTTCTTC.

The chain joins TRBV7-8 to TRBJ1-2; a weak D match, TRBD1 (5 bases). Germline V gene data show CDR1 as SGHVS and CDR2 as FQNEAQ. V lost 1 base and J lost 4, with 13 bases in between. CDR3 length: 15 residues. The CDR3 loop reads CASSLGTDSPYGYTF. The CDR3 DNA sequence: TGTGCCAGCAGCTTAGGAACCGACAGCCCCTATGGCTACACCTTC.

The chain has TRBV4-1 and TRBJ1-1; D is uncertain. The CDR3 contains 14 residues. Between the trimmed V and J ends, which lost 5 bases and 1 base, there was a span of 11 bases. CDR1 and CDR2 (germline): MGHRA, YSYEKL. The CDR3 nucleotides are TGCGCCAGCAGCGCTTACGGAGAGAACACTGAAGCTTTCTTT. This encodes CASSAYGENTEAFF.